This T cell receptor (beta chain) stems from a study of T cells in Graves' hyperthyroidism and ophthalmopathy. The study, taken as a whole, reports: Ophthalmopathy could be told apart from stable hyperthyroidism with a 13 V-J model.

J gave up 6 bases and V 3 bases, and 3 bases lay outside the gene matches. CDR3 size: 16 residues. CDR1 and CDR2 (germline): SGHAT, FQNNGV. The sample holds many counts of this clonotype. Its antigen is still unknown. TCR beta CDR3 sequences were amplified from RNA transcripts. HTBI primers were the set used in a first-round RT-PCR of the TCR CDR3. TCRdb reprocessed the multiplex PCR reads via MiXCR and lists one record per CDR3 protein. The table shows roughly 500,000 distinct CDR3 sequences, with roughly 25% occurring only once. Sequenced input: blood. V gene TRBV11-2 combines with J gene TRBJ2-2; TRBD2 matches at 14 bases. This sequence originates from a woman aged 25 to 39 with Graves' ophthalmopathy. CDR3 residues: CASSFGLAGGAGELFF. In nucleotides, the CDR3 is TGTGCCAGCAGCTTCGGACTAGCGGGGGGCGCCGGGGAGCTGTTTTTT.